This TCR beta chain was found in a study of CD8+CD57+ T cells in acquired aplastic anemia. The wider study: On average, sorted CD4+ and CD8+ cells gave approximately 3.1 ug of DNA.

The template used for profiling TCR beta VDJ and CDR3 was genomic DNA. Each CDR3 protein gets one entry after TCRdb re-called the reads with MiXCR. Of about 170,000 distinct CDR3 sequences in the sample, 55% to 75% were seen once. The V end lost 0 bases, the J end lost 5 bases, and 14 bases lay between the germline ends. This CDR3 is 15 amino acids long. Germline loops: CDR1 SGDLS, CDR2 YYNGEE. The receptor's source is a human donor in good health. The genes are TRBV9 and TRBJ1-1; D is possibly TRBD1 (5 bases). Sequencing was performed on sorted CD4+, CD8+, or CD8+CD57+ T cells (not recorded which) from PBMCs. The CDR3 sequence: CASSVDSGSWTEAFF. CDR3 DNA sequence: TGTGCCAGCAGCGTAGATTCAGGGAGTTGGACTGAAGCTTTCTTT.